This TCR beta chain was documented in a study of type 1 regulatory T cells. Study background: T-allo10 is an in vitro-generated, Tr1-enriched CD4 T cell product specific for alloantigen.

TCRdb reprocessed the reads with MiXCR, giving one entry per CDR3 protein. Here the sample spans 25,000 or so distinct CDR3 sequences, less than 60% being singletons. With respect to this clonotype: What it recognizes is unknown.

Unmatched junction bases numbered 6, after V lost 0 bases and J lost 13 bases. This CDR3 comprises 13 residues. Germline V gives CDR1 LGHDT, CDR2 YNNKEL (reference sequence). The sample comprised cultured T cells, either the whole culture or a sorted T cell fraction (not recorded which). This chain connects TRBV3-1 to TRBJ2-1; TRBD2 aligns across 7 bases. The sequence was obtained from a human donor in good health. CDR3 DNA sequence: TGTGCCAGCAGCCAAGAGCGGGGGTACGAACAGTTCTTC. Protein product: CASSQERGYEQFF.